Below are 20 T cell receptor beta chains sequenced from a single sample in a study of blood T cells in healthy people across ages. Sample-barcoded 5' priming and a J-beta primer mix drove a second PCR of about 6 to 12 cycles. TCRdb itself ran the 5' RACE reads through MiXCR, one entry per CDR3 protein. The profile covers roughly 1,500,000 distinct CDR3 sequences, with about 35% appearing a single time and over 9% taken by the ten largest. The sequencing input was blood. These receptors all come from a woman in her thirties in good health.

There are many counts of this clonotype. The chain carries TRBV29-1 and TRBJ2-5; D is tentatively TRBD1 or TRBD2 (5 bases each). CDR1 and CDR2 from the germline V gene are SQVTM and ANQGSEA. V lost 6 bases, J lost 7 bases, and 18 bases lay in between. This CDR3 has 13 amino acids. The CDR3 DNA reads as TGCAGCGTCATCCCCGGGACCCCGGTGACCCAGTACTTC. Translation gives CSVIPGTPVTQYF.

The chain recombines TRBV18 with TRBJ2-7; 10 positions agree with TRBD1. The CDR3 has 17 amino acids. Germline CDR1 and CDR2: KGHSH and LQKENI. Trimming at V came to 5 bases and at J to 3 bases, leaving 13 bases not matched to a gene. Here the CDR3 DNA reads TGTGCCAGCTCAAGGGGGGCCCCGGGACAGGGGTTCTACGAGCAGTACTTC. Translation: CASSRGAPGQGFYEQYF.

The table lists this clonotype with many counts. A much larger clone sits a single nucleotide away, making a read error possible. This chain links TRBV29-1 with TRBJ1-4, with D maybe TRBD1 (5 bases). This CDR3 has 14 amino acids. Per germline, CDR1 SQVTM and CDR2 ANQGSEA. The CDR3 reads CSVGTGGTNEKRFF. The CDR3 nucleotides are TGCAGCGTCGGCACTGGTGGGACTAATGAAAAACGGTTTTTT. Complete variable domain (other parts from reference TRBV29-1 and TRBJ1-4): SAVISQKPSRDICQRGTSLTIQCQVDSQVTMMFWYRQQPGQSLTLIATANQGSEATYESGFVIDKFPISRPNLTFSTLTVSNMSPEDSSIYLCSVGTGGTNEKRFFGSGTQLSVL.

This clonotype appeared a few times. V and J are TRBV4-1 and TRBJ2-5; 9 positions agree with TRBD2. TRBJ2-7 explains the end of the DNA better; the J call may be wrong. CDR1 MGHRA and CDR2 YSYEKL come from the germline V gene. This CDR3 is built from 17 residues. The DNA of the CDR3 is TGCGCCAGCAGCCAAAATCTTGCTAGCGGGACTACCGACGAGCAGTACTTC. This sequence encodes CASSQNLASGTTDEQYF.

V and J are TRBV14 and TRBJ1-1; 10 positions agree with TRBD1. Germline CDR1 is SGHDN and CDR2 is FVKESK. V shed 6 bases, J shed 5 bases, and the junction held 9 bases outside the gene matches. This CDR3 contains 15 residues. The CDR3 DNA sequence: TGTGCCAGCAGACCCGGGACAGGGGCGCGAACTGAAGCTTTCTTT. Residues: CASRPGTGARTEAFF.

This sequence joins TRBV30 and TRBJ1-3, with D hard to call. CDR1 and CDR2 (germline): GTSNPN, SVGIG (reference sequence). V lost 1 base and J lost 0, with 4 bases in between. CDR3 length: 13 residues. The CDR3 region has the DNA TGTGCCTGGAGTGCCTCCTCTGGAAACACCATATATTTT. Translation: CAWSASSGNTIYF. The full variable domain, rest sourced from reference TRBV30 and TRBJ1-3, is SQTIHQWPATLVQPVGSPLSLECTVEGTSNPNLYWYRQAAGRGLQLLFYSVGIGQISSEVPQNLSASRPQDRQFILSSKKLLLSDSGFYLCAWSASSGNTIYFGEGSWLTVV.

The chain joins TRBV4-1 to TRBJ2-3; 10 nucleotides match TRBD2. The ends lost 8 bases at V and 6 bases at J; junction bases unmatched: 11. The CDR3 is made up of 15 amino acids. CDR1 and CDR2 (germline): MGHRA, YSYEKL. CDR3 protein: CASLSTSGASDTQYF. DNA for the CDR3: TGCGCCAGCCTATCAACTAGCGGGGCATCTGATACGCAGTATTTT.

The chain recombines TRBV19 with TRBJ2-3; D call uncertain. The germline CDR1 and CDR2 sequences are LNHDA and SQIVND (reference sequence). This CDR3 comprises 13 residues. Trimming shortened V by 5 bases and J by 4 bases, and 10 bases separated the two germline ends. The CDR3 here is CASSSRPADTQYF. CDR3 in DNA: TGTGCCAGTAGTTCCCGGCCGGCAGATACGCAGTATTTT.

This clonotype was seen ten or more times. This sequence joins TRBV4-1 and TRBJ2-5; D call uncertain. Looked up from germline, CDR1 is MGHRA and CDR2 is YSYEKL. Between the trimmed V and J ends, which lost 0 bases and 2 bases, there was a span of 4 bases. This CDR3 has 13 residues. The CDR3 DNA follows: TGCGCCAGCAGCCAAGACGGACAAGAGACCCAGTACTTC. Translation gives CASSQDGQETQYF.

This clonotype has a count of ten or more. CDR3 sequence (DNA): TGCAGTCGGACTAGCGGCGGGGGCAATGAGCAGTTCTTC. This codes for CSRTSGGGNEQFF. The V call is TRBV20-1, the J call TRBJ2-1; 10 bases fit TRBD2. V lost 8 bases to trimming and J lost 6 bases; unmatched junction nucleotides: 7. Germline V gives CDR1 DFQATT, CDR2 SNEGSKA (reference sequence). The CDR3 is 13 residues long.

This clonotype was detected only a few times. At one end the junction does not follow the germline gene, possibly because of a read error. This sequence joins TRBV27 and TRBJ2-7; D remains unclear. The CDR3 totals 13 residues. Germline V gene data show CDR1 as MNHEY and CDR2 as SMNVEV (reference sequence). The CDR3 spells CATRNTGSYERYF. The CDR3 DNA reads TGTGCCACCCGAAACACGGGCTCCTACGAGCGGTACTTC.

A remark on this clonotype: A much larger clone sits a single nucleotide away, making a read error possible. The CDR3 sequence is CAIKTPTSGTSGETQYF. The CDR3 coding sequence is TGTGCCATCAAGACCCCGACTAGCGGGACTTCAGGAGAGACCCAGTACTTC. V and J are TRBV10-3 and TRBJ2-5, with TRBD2 identical over 11 bases. With 7 bases clipped from V and 4 bases from J, the junction kept 14 bases outside the gene matches. The CDR3 length is 17 residues. CDR1 ENHRY and CDR2 SYGVKD come from the germline V gene.

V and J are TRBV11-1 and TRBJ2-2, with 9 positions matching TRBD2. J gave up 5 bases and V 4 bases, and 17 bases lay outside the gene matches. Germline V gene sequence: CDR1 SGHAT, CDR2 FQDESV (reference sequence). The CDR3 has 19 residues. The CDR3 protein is CASSSSLAGTQLPTGELFF. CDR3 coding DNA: TGTGCCAGCAGCTCTTCCCTAGCGGGGACCCAACTGCCTACCGGGGAGCTGTTTTTT. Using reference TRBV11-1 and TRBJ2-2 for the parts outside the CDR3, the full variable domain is EAEVAQSPRYKITEKSQAVAFWCDPISGHATLYWYRQILGQGPELLVQFQDESVVDDSQLPKDRFSAERLKGVDSTLKIQPAELGDSAMYLCASSSSLAGTQLPTGELFFGEGSRLTVL.

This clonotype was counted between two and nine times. The CDR3 DNA reads TGTGCCAGCAGTTTAGCGGGCGTCATGGGGGGCAATCAGCCCCAGCATTTT. Protein sequence: CASSLAGVMGGNQPQHF. This rearrangement joins TRBV12-3 or TRBV12-4 to TRBJ1-5; perhaps TRBD1 as D (5 bases). The CDR3 is 17 residues long. The V end was cut by 0 bases, the J end by 2 bases, with 14 bases between.

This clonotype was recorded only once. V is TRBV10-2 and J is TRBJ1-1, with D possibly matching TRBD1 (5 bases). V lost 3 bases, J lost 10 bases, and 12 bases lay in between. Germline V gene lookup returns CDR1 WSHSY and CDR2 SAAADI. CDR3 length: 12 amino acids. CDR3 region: CASSDEGIAAFF. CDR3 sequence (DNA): TGCGCCAGCAGTGATGAGGGGATCGCAGCTTTCTTT.

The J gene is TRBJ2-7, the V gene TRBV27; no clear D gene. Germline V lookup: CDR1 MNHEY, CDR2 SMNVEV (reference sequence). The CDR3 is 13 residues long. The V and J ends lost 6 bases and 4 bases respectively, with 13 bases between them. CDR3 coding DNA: TGTGCCAGCAGGACAAACGAGGAATACGAGCAGTACTTC. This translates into CASRTNEEYEQYF.

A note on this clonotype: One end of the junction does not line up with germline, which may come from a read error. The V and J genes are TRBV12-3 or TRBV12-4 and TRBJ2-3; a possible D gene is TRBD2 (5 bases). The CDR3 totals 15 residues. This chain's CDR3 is CASSYFGVRADMQYF. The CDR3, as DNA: TGTGCCAGCAGTTATTTCGGGGTGAGAGCAGATATGCAGTATTTT.

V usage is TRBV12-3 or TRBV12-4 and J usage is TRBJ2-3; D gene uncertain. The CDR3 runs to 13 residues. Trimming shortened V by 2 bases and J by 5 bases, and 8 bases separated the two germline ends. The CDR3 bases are TGTGCCAGCAGTTTATCCGGAATAGATACGCAGTATTTT. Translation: CASSLSGIDTQYF.

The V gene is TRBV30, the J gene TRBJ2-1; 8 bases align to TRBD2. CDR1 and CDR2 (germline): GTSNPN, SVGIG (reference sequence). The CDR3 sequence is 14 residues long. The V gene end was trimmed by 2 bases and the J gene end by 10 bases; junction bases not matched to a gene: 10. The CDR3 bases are TGTGCCTGGAGTCCACGAGTAGCGGGGATCGAGCAGTTCTTC. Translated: CAWSPRVAGIEQFF. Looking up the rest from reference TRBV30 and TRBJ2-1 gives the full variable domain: SQTIHQWPATLVQPVGSPLSLECTVEGTSNPNLYWYRQAAGRGLQLLFYSVGIGQISSEVPQNLSASRPQDRQFILSSKKLLLSDSGFYLCAWSPRVAGIEQFFGPGTRLTVL.

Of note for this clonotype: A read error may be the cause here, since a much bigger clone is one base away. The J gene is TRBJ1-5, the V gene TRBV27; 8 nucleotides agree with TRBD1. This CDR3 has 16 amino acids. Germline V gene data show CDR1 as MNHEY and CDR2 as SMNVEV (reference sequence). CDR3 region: CASSLIGTGSNQPRHF. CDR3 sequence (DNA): TGTGCCAGCAGTTTAATAGGGACAGGCTCCAATCAGCCCCGGCATTTT.